Listed here are 30 T cell receptor beta chains from one sample, sequenced in a study of T cells in Graves' hyperthyroidism and ophthalmopathy. It was RNA transcripts that yielded the amplified TCR beta CDR3 regions. The HTBI primer set served for first-round RT-PCR of the TCR CDR3. TCRdb used MiXCR to reprocess the multiplex PCR reads, holding one entry per CDR3 protein. The sample consists of under 450,000 distinct CDR3 sequences, about 15% of them appearing once. Sequenced sample: blood. The receptor set was obtained from a woman aged 25-40 years with Graves' hyperthyroidism that later progressed to Graves' ophthalmopathy.

This clonotype has a count of ten or more. The V gene is TRBV9, the J gene TRBJ2-5; no reliable D call. The CDR3 contains 14 residues. The V gene's germline CDR1 is SGDLS and CDR2 YYNGEE. Trimming removed 3 bases from V and 4 bases from J, with 13 bases in between. CDR3 sequence (DNA): TGTGCCAGCAGCGAAAATTGGGGTAGAGAGACCCAGTACTTC. It translates to CASSENWGRETQYF.

This clonotype showed up many times. The gene calls are TRBV27 and TRBJ2-7, with D perhaps matching TRBD1 or TRBD2 (5 bases each). The CDR3 is made up of 16 amino acids. Germline-derived CDR1 and CDR2 are MNHEY and SMNVEV (reference sequence). The V end was cut by 0 bases, the J end by 2 bases, with 14 bases between. DNA of the CDR3: TGTGCCAGCAGTTTATCGAGGGGTGGGTTCCCCTACGAGCAGTACTTC. Translating it yields CASSLSRGGFPYEQYF.

This clonotype was picked up many times. For the CDR3, the DNA is TGTGCCAGCAGCCATATGGGACAGCGCTATGGCTACACCTTC. It translates to CASSHMGQRYGYTF. The chain couples TRBV6-1 to TRBJ1-2, with 7 bases lining up with TRBD1. J was trimmed by 4 bases and V by 6 bases; bases with no gene match: 8. The CDR3 has 14 amino acids. Per germline, CDR1 MNHNS and CDR2 SASEGT.

The rearrangement uses TRBV20-1 and TRBJ2-5, with D maybe TRBD2 (5 bases). This CDR3 spans 13 amino acids. V lost 1 base, J lost 5 bases, and 11 bases lay in between. The V gene's germline CDR1 is DFQATT and CDR2 SNEGSKA (reference sequence). In DNA, the CDR3 is TGCAGTGCTAGAGTTGGGAGTTTGGAGACCCAGTACTTC. Translation: CSARVGSLETQYF.

This clonotype was observed many times. The chain couples TRBV25-1 to TRBJ2-3, with 8 positions matching TRBD2. The CDR3 has 19 residues. The germline gives CDR1 MGHDK, CDR2 SYGVNS. Trimming removed 4 bases from V and 0 bases from J; junction bases left unmatched: 15. The chain's CDR3 is CASSGLPRGLAASTDTQYF. CDR3 in DNA: TGTGCCAGCAGTGGACTACCCCGTGGACTAGCAGCCAGCACAGATACGCAGTATTTT.

This clonotype has a count of ten or more. This chain joins TRBV20-1 and TRBJ2-7; either TRBD1 or TRBD2 may supply D (5 bases each). Germline CDR1 reads DFQATT; CDR2 reads SNEGSKA (reference sequence). The CDR3 sequence is 13 residues long. Trimming shortened V by 5 bases and J by 7 bases, and 18 bases separated the two germline ends. CDR3 loop: CSARWGFLWEQYF. As DNA, the CDR3 is TGCAGTGCTCGATGGGGGTTTTTGTGGGAGCAGTACTTC.

This clonotype turned up a few times. The chain uses TRBV5-5 and TRBJ2-1, with 10 nucleotides matching TRBD2. With 2 bases clipped from V and 7 bases from J, the junction kept 6 bases outside the gene matches. The germline CDR1 and CDR2 sequences are SGHKS and YYEKEE (reference sequence). This CDR3 spans 15 amino acids. The CDR3 DNA reads TGTGCCAGCAGCTTTAGGAGCGGGGGGGTTAATGAGCAGTTCTTC. Protein product: CASSFRSGGVNEQFF.

With respect to this clonotype: A read error may explain this, as a much larger clone is one base away. This sequence joins TRBV28 and TRBJ2-3; the D gene is possibly TRBD2 (7 bases). Looked up from germline, CDR1 is MDHEN and CDR2 is SYDVKM. The CDR3 has 15 residues. Trimming left V 5 bases short and J 4 bases short, with 16 bases between. The CDR3 spells CASSDAGASADTQYF. The CDR3 DNA reads TGTGCCAGCAGTGACGCGGGGGCGAGTGCAGATACGCAGTATTTT.

The CDR3 nucleotides are TGTGCCAGCGGCGTCTGGACAGGGTACAATGAGCAGTTCTTC. Protein sequence: CASGVWTGYNEQFF. The rearrangement joins TRBV7-8 to TRBJ2-1; TRBD1 agrees at 8 bases. The germline V gene has CDR1 SGHVS and CDR2 FQNEAQ. After removal of 8 bases from V and 4 bases from J, the junction contained 7 bases not matched to a gene. This CDR3 comprises 14 residues. Using reference TRBV7-8 and TRBJ2-1 for the parts outside the CDR3, the full variable domain is GAGVSQSPRYKVAKRGQDVALRCDPISGHVSLFWYQQALGQGPEFLTYFQNEAQLDKSGLPSDRFFAERPEGSVSTLKIQRTQQEDSAVYLCASGVWTGYNEQFFGPGTRLTVL.

This clonotype occurred once. The rearrangement uses TRBV19 and TRBJ2-1; the D is unclear. The CDR3 has 16 residues. Germline-derived CDR1 and CDR2 are LNHDA and SQIVND (reference sequence). Trimming took off 0 bases at V and 0 bases at J, with 9 bases between the two ends. CDR3 protein: CASSIEGWGSYNEQFF. CDR3 in DNA: TGTGCCAGTAGTATAGAGGGCTGGGGCTCCTACAATGAGCAGTTCTTC.

This clonotype was observed a few times. The V and J genes are TRBV4-2 and TRBJ1-1; TRBD1 is a possible D gene (6 bases). V gave up 1 base and J gave up 4 bases, with 10 bases separating them. The germline V gene encodes CDR1 LGHNA and CDR2 YNFKEQ. The CDR3 runs to 14 residues. CDR3 sequence: CASSQVGAGTEAFF. In nucleotides, the CDR3 is TGTGCCAGCAGCCAAGTGGGGGCGGGCACTGAAGCTTTCTTT.

The CDR3 region is CASHTSGRGTQYF. As DNA, the CDR3 is TGCGCCAGCCATACTAGCGGGAGAGGGACCCAGTACTTC. This chain connects TRBV10-2 to TRBJ2-5; 11 bases are a match to TRBD2. Germline trimming cut 8 bases from V and 7 bases from J; bases unmatched to any gene: 6. Germline V gene data show CDR1 as WSHSY and CDR2 as SAAADI. The CDR3 sequence is 13 residues long.

This clonotype was seen ten or more times. This chain connects TRBV3-1 to TRBJ2-2; D might be TRBD2 (5 bases). Germline CDR1 and CDR2: LGHDT and YNNKEL (reference sequence). The length of the CDR3 is 16 residues. Trimming took off 1 base at V and 5 bases at J, with 14 bases between the two ends. The CDR3 nucleotides are TGTGCCAGCAGCCAAGCACCCGGGGTCCGGACCGGGGAGCTGTTTTTT. It codes for CASSQAPGVRTGELFF.

This clonotype was counted at least ten times. The chain employs TRBV20-1 and TRBJ2-3; 13 bases fit TRBD2. V dropped 5 bases and J dropped 6; count of bases not matched to a gene: 5. This CDR3 spans 14 amino acids. Germline-derived CDR1 and CDR2 are DFQATT and SNEGSKA (reference sequence). The CDR3 nucleotides read TGCAGTGCTCGCACTAGCGGGGGGGCGGATACGCAGTATTTT. This codes for CSARTSGGADTQYF.

In its sample, this clonotype was seen a few times. This chain links TRBV29-1 with TRBJ2-2; TRBD1 matches at 10 bases. The V segment lost 7 bases and the J segment 3 bases; nucleotides outside the gene matches: 5. The CDR3 sequence is 14 residues long. Looked up from germline, CDR1 is SQVTM and CDR2 is ANQGSEA. The CDR3 DNA reads TGCAGCGCAGGACAGGGGGATTACACCGGGGAGCTGTTTTTT. This sequence encodes CSAGQGDYTGELFF.

This clonotype appeared many times. The V gene is TRBV18, the J gene TRBJ2-4; 11 bases are shared with TRBD2. There are 17 residues in the CDR3. The trim removed 3 bases at V and 4 bases at J, leaving 8 bases unmatched. Germline lookup yields CDR1 KGHSH and CDR2 LQKENI. The CDR3 DNA sequence: TGTGCCAGCTCACCCCTAGGGACTAGCGGACTTAAAAACATTCAGTACTTC. Protein: CASSPLGTSGLKNIQYF.

This clonotype was detected a few times. This sequence joins TRBV6-2 or TRBV6-3 and TRBJ2-1; TRBD2 agrees at 7 bases. Germline-derived CDR1 and CDR2 are MNHEY and SVGEGT. The CDR3 spans 13 residues. With V trimmed by 5 bases and J by 6 bases, 4 bases remained unmatched. CDR3 nucleotides: TGTGCCAGCAGTCGGGACTACTGCAATGAGCAGTTCTTC. Translated, it gives CASSRDYCNEQFF.

This clonotype occurred many times. The J gene is TRBJ1-6, the V gene TRBV20-1; D remains ambiguous. With 4 bases removed from V and 6 bases from J, the gap between germline ends came to 7 bases. The CDR3 has 12 amino acids. Per germline, CDR1 DFQATT and CDR2 SNEGSKA (reference sequence). For the CDR3, the DNA is TGCAGTGCTACCTCAAGTAATTCACCCCTCCACTTT. Translation: CSATSSNSPLHF.

The CDR3 nucleotides read TGTGCCAGCTCACCAAAAAGCGGGGGGGCCTGGAATGAGCAGTTCTTC. Translation gives CASSPKSGGAWNEQFF. The chain couples TRBV18 to TRBJ2-1; 10 bases match TRBD2. The length of the CDR3 is 16 residues. Trimming at V came to 2 bases and at J to 7 bases, leaving 8 bases not matched to a gene. Germline V gene data show CDR1 as KGHSH and CDR2 as LQKENI.

J is TRBJ1-1 and V is TRBV6-1; D possibly corresponds to TRBD1 (6 bases). Trimming removed 1 base from V and 3 bases from J, with 15 bases in between. This CDR3 comprises 16 residues. Germline lookup yields CDR1 MNHNS and CDR2 SASEGT. CDR3 DNA: TGTGCCAGCAGTGAAGTTGGGACAAGGGACCACACTGAAGCTTTCTTT. Amino acid sequence: CASSEVGTRDHTEAFF.

In this sample, this clonotype turned up once. The rearrangement uses TRBV20-1 and TRBJ1-2; 12 bases are a match to TRBD1. With 6 bases clipped from V and 8 bases from J, the junction kept 10 bases outside the gene matches. This CDR3 region has 14 residues. The germline CDR1 and CDR2 sequences are DFQATT and SNEGSKA (reference sequence). This chain's CDR3 is CSAAGTGGLRGYTF. The CDR3 DNA reads TGCAGTGCCGCCGGGACAGGGGGCTTGAGGGGCTACACCTTC.

The CDR3: CASSPREDYGYTF. The CDR3, as DNA: TGTGCCAGCAGCCCCAGGGAAGACTATGGCTACACCTTC. The chain has TRBV3-1 and TRBJ1-2; D perhaps matches TRBD1 (5 bases). The germline CDR1 and CDR2 sequences are LGHDT and YNNKEL (reference sequence). Trimming removed 4 bases at V and 3 bases at J, with 9 bases between. The CDR3 has 13 residues.

This clonotype was counted many times. The genes are TRBV28 and TRBJ2-2; D not resolved. This CDR3 is built from 12 residues. Deletions cut 7 bases from V and 0 bases from J, with 3 bases between. The germline V gene has CDR1 MDHEN and CDR2 SYDVKM. The CDR3 DNA reads as TGTGCCAGCAACTCGAACACCGGGGAGCTGTTTTTT. Translating gives CASNSNTGELFF.

In its sample, this clonotype was seen many times. The rearrangement uses TRBV20-1 and TRBJ1-3; TRBD1 aligns across 8 bases. J gave up 5 bases and V 5 bases, and 5 bases lay outside the gene matches. Germline V gives CDR1 DFQATT, CDR2 SNEGSKA (reference sequence). CDR3 length: 13 amino acids. The DNA of the CDR3 is TGCAGTGCTCAGACAGGGGTCCGAAACACCATATATTTT. Protein sequence: CSAQTGVRNTIYF.

This clonotype was seen ten or more times. The rearrangement uses TRBV27 and TRBJ2-6; 8 nucleotides align to TRBD1. The CDR3 has 15 residues. V lost 6 bases to trimming and J lost 2 bases; unmatched junction nucleotides: 3. The V gene's germline CDR1 is MNHEY and CDR2 SMNVEV (reference sequence). CDR3 region: CASRKQGAGANVLTF. Written as DNA, the CDR3 is TGTGCCAGCAGAAAACAGGGGGCTGGGGCCAACGTCCTGACTTTC.

This clonotype turned up a few times. The rearrangement joins TRBV7-9 to TRBJ2-6; D is unclear. This CDR3 region has 14 residues. Germline V CDR1 and CDR2: SEHNR, FQNEAQ (reference sequence). Trimming stripped 1 base from V and 4 bases from J, with 5 bases between. The chain's CDR3 is CASSLDEGANVLTF. The CDR3 bases are TGTGCCAGCAGCTTAGACGAGGGGGCCAACGTCCTGACTTTC.

This clonotype has just a few counts. The rearrangement links TRBV6-1 to TRBJ1-1; D not resolved. V lost 2 bases to trimming and J lost 4 bases, with 5 bases between them. This CDR3 is 12 amino acids long. Germline V gene sequence: CDR1 MNHNS, CDR2 SASEGT. The chain's CDR3 is CASSETITEAFF. The CDR3 DNA reads TGTGCCAGCAGTGAAACAATCACTGAAGCTTTCTTT.

This clonotype was seen many times. The chain is built from TRBV19 and TRBJ2-3; 8 bases are shared with TRBD2. CDR1 is LNHDA and CDR2 is SQIVND in the germline V gene (reference sequence). V was clipped by 8 bases and J by 2 bases; unmatched bases: 3. The length of the CDR3 is 13 residues. The CDR3 is CASGLALTDTQYF. The CDR3 coding sequence is TGTGCCAGTGGACTAGCTCTCACAGATACGCAGTATTTT.

The chain carries TRBV5-6 and TRBJ2-3; 8 nucleotides line up with TRBD1. Trimming at V came to 6 bases and at J to 2 bases, leaving 11 bases not matched to a gene. Germline V gene data show CDR1 as SGHDT and CDR2 as YYEEEE. The CDR3 spans 16 residues. CDR3 in amino acids: CASTIQTGVLTDTQYF. The CDR3 DNA reads as TGTGCCAGCACCATCCAGACAGGGGTTCTCACAGATACGCAGTATTTT.

V gene TRBV10-3 combines with J gene TRBJ2-5, with 12 bases matching TRBD2. Germline lookup yields CDR1 ENHRY and CDR2 SYGVKD. This CDR3 has 15 amino acids. After removal of 4 bases from V and 2 bases from J, the junction contained 2 bases not matched to a gene. The CDR3 spells CAISASGGGQETQYF. The CDR3 DNA is TGTGCCATCAGTGCTAGCGGGGGGGGGCAAGAGACCCAGTACTTC.